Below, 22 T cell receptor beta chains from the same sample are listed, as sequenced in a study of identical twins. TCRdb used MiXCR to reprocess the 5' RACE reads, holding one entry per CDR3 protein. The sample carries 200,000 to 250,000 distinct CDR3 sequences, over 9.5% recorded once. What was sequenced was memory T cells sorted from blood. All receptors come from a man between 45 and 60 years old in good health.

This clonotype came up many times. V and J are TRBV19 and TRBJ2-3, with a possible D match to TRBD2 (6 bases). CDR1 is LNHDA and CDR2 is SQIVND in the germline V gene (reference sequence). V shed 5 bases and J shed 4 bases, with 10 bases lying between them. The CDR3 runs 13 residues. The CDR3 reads CASSPGGPDTQYF. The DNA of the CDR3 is TGTGCCAGTAGTCCCGGAGGGCCAGATACGCAGTATTTT.

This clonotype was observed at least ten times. CDR3 DNA sequence: TGTGCCAGCAGTTTAGGCAGGAAGGGCACTGAAGCTTTCTTT. It specifies CASSLGRKGTEAFF. The rearrangement links TRBV28 to TRBJ1-1; D gene uncertain. Trimming cost V 2 bases and J 4 bases, with 11 bases left between them. The CDR3 covers 14 residues. Germline V lookup: CDR1 MDHEN, CDR2 SYDVKM.

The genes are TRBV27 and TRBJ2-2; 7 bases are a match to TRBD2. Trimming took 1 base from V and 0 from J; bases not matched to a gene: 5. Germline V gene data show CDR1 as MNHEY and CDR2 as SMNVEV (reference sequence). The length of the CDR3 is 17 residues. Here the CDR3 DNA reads TGTGCCAGCAGTTTATGGTTGGGGGGGGCGAACACCGGGGAGCTGTTTTTT. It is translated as CASSLWLGGANTGELFF.

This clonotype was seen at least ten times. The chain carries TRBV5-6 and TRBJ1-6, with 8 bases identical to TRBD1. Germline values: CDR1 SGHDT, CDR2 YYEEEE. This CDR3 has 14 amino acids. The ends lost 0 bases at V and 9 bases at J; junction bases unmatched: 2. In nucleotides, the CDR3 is TGTGCCAGCAGCTTGGGGGACAGGAGTTCACCCCTCCACTTT. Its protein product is CASSLGDRSSPLHF.

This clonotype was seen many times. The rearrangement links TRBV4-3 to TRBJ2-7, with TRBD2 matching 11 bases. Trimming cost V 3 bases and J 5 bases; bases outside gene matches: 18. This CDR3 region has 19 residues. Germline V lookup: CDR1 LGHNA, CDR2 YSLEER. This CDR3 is CASSQYGVSSSGGANEQYF. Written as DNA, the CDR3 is TGCGCCAGCAGCCAGTACGGCGTGTCGAGTAGCGGGGGGGCAAACGAGCAGTACTTC.

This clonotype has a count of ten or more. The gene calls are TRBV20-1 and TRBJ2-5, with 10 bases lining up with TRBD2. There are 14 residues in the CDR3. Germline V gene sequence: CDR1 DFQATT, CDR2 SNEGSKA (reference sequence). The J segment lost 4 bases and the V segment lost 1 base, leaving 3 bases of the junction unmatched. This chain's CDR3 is CSARGLAGVETQYF. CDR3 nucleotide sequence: TGCAGTGCTAGAGGGCTAGCGGGAGTAGAGACCCAGTACTTC.

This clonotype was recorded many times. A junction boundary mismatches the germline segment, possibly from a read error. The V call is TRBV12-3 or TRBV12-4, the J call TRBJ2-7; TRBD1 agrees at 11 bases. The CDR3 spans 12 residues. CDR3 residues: CATGTGGYEQYF. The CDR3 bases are TGCGCCACCGGGACAGGGGGTTACGAGCAGTACTTC.

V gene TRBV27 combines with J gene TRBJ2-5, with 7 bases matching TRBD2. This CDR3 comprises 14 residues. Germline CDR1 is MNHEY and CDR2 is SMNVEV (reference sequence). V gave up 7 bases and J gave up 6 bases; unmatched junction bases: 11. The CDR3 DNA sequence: TGTGCCAGCAAGGGAATCGGCGGGAGTCAGACCCAGTACTTC. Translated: CASKGIGGSQTQYF.

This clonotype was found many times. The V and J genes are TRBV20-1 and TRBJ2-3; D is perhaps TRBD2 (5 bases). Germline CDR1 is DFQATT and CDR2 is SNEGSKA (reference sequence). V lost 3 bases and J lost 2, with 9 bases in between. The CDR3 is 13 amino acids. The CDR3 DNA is TGCAGTGCTAGCGGGATCAACACAGATACGCAGTATTTT. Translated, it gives CSASGINTDTQYF.

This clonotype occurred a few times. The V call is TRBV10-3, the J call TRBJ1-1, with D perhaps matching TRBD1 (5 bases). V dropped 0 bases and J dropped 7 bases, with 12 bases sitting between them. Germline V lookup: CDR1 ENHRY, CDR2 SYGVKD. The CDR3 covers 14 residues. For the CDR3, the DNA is TGTGCCATCAGTGAGTCGATTGCAGGGTATGAAGCTTTCTTT. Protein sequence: CAISESIAGYEAFF.

CDR3 sequence (DNA): TGCAGCGTTGCATTGGCAGGAAACTATGGCTACACCTTC. It is translated as CSVALAGNYGYTF. The genes are TRBV29-1 and TRBJ1-2; unclear D gene. From germline, CDR1 is SQVTM and CDR2 ANQGSEA. This CDR3 is 13 amino acids long. V lost 4 bases and J 2 bases, leaving 11 bases between the germline ends.

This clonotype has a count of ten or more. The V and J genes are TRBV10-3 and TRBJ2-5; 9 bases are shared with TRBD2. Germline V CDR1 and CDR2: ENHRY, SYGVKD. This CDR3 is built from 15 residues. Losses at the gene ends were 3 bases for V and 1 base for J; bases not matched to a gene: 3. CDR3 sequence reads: CAISEGTSIQETQYF. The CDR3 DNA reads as TGTGCCATCAGTGAAGGGACTAGCATCCAAGAGACCCAGTACTTC.

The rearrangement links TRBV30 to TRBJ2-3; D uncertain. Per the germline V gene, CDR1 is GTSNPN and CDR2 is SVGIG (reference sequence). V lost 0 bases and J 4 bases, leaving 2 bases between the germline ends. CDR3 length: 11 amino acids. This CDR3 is CAWSVSDTQYF. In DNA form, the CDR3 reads TGTGCCTGGAGTGTATCAGATACGCAGTATTTT.

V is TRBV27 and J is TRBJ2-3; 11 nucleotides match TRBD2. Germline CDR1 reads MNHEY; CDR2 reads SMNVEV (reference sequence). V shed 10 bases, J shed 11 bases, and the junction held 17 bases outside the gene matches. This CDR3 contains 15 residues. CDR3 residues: CATRGSGGATSGQYF. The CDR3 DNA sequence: TGTGCCACCCGGGGTAGCGGGGGGGCTACATCCGGGCAGTATTTT.

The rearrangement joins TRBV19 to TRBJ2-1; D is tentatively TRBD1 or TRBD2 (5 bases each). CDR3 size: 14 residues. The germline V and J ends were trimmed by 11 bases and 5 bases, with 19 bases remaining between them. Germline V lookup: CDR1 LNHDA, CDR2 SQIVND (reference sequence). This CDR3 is CAYNTGPVNNEQFF. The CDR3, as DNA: TGTGCCTATAACACGGGGCCCGTTAACAATGAGCAGTTCTTC. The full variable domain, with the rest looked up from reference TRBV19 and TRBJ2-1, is DGGITQSPKYLFRKEGQNVTLSCEQNLNHDAMYWYRQDPGQGLRLIYYSQIVNDFQKGDIAEGYSVSREKKESFPLTVTSAQKNPTAFYLCAYNTGPVNNEQFFGPGTRLTVL.

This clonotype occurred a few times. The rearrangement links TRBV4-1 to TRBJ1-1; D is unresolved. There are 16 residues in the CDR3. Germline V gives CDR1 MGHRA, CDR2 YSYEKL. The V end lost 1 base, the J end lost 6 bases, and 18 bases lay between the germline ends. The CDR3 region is CASSQATAGFRSEAFF. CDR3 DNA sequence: TGCGCCAGCAGCCAAGCCACCGCGGGGTTTAGATCTGAAGCTTTCTTT.

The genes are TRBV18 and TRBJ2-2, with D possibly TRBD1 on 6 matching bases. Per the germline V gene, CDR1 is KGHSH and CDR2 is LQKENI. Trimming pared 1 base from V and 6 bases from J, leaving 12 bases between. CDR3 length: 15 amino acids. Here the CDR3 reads CASSPRQGPSGELFF. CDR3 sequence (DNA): TGTGCCAGCTCACCACGGCAGGGGCCTTCCGGGGAGCTGTTTTTT.

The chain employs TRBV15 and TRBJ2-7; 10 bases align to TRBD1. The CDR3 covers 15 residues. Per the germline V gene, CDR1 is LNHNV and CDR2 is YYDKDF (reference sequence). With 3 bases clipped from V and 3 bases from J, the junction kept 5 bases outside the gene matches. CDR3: CATSRYRDRGYEQYF. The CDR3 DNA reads TGTGCCACCAGCAGGTACCGGGACAGGGGCTACGAGCAGTACTTC.

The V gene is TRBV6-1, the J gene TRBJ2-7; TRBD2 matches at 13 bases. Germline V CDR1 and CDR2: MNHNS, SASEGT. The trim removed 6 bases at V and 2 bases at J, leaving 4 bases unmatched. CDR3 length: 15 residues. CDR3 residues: CASRQGLAGTYEQYF. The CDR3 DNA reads TGTGCCAGCAGACAGGGACTAGCGGGAACCTACGAGCAGTACTTC.

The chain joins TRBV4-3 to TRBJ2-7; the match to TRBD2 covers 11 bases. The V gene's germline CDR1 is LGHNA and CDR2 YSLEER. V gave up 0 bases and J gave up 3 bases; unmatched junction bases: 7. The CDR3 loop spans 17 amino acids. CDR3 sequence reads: CASSQDSTLAGGYEQYF. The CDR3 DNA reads TGCGCCAGCAGCCAAGATAGTACCCTAGCGGGAGGCTACGAGCAGTACTTC.

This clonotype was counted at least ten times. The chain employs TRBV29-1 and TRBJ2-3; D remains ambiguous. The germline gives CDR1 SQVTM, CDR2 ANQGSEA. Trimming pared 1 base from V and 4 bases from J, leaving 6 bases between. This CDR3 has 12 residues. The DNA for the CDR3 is TGCAGCGTTGAAGGGGTCGCAGATACGCAGTATTTT. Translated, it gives CSVEGVADTQYF.

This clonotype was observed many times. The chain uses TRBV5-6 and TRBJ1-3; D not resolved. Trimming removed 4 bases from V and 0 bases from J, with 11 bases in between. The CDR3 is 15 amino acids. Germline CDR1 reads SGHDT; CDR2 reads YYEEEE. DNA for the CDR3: TGTGCCAGCAGCCTCAGAGCAAACTCTGGAAACACCATATATTTT. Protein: CASSLRANSGNTIYF.